This T cell receptor beta chain was sequenced in a study of monozygotic twins with inflammatory bowel disease. Sampling involved one blood draw (roughly 2.5 ml) for every donor. Input per TCR library consisted of about 3.5 ug of total RNA. UMIs bearing a 6-nucleotide sample barcode were added through template switching. TCRalpha and TCRbeta cDNA went through nested PCRs of approximately 17 and 9 cycles, two in total. TCRdb reprocessed the 5' RACE reads and stores each CDR3 protein as one record, lacking DNA. The sample has 150,000 to 200,000 distinct CDR3 sequences. Germline CDR1 is MDHEN and CDR2 is SYDVKM. CDR3 length equals 14 residues.

This TCR derives from a human donor with ulcerative colitis or Crohn's disease, or a healthy co-twin of an affected twin (not recorded which). The chain couples TRBV28 to TRBJ1-1. Sequenced sample: blood. CDR3 region: CASRTVLKYTEAFF.